Each of the 5 T cell receptor beta chains below was sequenced from the same sample in a study of naive and memory T cell subsets (dated by TCRdb to the late 2010s). Sample treatment or condition, as interpreted from the label and publication: skin biopsy from PPD injection site in Mantoux-positive individual. The study reported a robust and sensitive protocol to amplify, sequence and analyze TCRs, based on 3' ligation of a UMI-containing oligonucleotide to TCR cDNA. Library preparation used UMI-ligation and nested PCR. Sequencing was performed on an Illumina MiSeq. Four rounds of PCR, run with the SP2 primer together with nested alpha and beta constant region primers, were used to amplify the ligated cDNA. TCRdb applied fastp at Q25 and MiXCR to the public reads, then kept only in-frame beta chains. Rows with a matching CDR3 protein are joined into one entry that keeps the most common DNA and genes. A total of 30,000 to 35,000 distinct CDR3 sequences appear in this sample, less than 8.5% of them only once. The top ten clones comprise roughly 3.3% of the sample.

The input for sequencing was skin, taken from a tuberculin skin test site. These receptors were collected from an adult in good health.

V and J are TRBV12-3 or TRBV12-4 and TRBJ1-1, with a weak D call TRBD1 (6 bases). The germline V and J ends were trimmed by 6 bases and 1 base, with 12 bases remaining between them. The CDR3 is 14 amino acids. The CDR3 nucleotides are TGTGCCAGCAGGAGTAAAGGGGGGAACACTGAAGCTTTCTTT. Its protein is CASRSKGGNTEAFF.

This clonotype occurred many times. This chain uses TRBV19 with TRBJ2-7; D possibly corresponds to TRBD1 (6 bases). The CDR3 covers 14 residues. V lost 6 bases, J lost 2 bases, and 14 bases lay in between. The germline V gene has CDR1 LNHDA and CDR2 SQIVND (reference sequence). The CDR3 DNA reads TGTGCCAGTAGCTCCGGGACATCTCCCTACGAGCAGTACTTC. It specifies CASSSGTSPYEQYF.

This clonotype was seen repeatedly, ten times or more. The V gene is TRBV27, the J gene TRBJ2-5; 8 nucleotides align to TRBD2. The CDR3 totals 15 residues. Germline assignment: CDR1 MNHEY and CDR2 SMNVEV (reference sequence). The V segment lost 3 bases and the J segment 1 base; nucleotides outside the gene matches: 4. The CDR3 sequence is CASSFAAGGQETQYF. CDR3 sequence (DNA): TGTGCCAGCAGTTTTGCGGCGGGGGGCCAAGAGACCCAGTACTTC.

This clonotype has a count of ten or more. The J gene is TRBJ1-2, the V gene TRBV7-2; D gene ambiguous. V was cut by 1 base and J by 7 bases, with 16 bases left in between. Germline CDR1 SGHTA, CDR2 FQGNSA. The CDR3 contains 15 residues. The CDR3 bases are TGTGCCAGCAGCTTAGAGCGGAGGGCTGGGGTTGGCTACACCTTC. It encodes CASSLERRAGVGYTF.

The CDR3 sequence is CASSLEGQSSYEQYF. The CDR3 DNA follows: TGTGCCAGCAGCTTAGAGGGACAAAGCTCCTACGAGCAGTACTTC. The rearrangement uses TRBV11-2 and TRBJ2-7, with a possible D match to TRBD1 (6 bases). Germline CDR1 reads SGHAT; CDR2 reads FQNNGV. The V end lost 0 bases, the J end lost 0 bases, and 9 bases lay between the germline ends. The CDR3 extends over 15 amino acids.